This TCR beta chain was found in a study of monozygotic twins with inflammatory bowel disease. General study findings and limits: Healthy co-twins showed greater TCRbeta diversity (inverse Simpson) than IBD patients. Immunosuppressive treatments were not uniform, and this may have added variability to patient repertoires.

As for this clonotype: What it binds is unknown.

With no T cell sorting beforehand, total RNA was isolated from whole blood. Nested PCRs of approximately 17 and 9 cycles, two in total, were run on TCRalpha and TCRbeta cDNA. TCRdb processed the 5' RACE reads again and assigns one entry to each CDR3 protein, with no DNA. The ten most abundant clones cover roughly 2.5% of a sample with fewer than 550,000 distinct CDR3 sequences. This clonotype was obtained from a human donor with ulcerative colitis or Crohn's disease, or a healthy co-twin of an affected twin (not recorded which). The sequencing sample was made of blood.

The CDR3 protein is CASSLSGAYGYTF. The rearrangement uses TRBV27 and TRBJ1-2; TCRdb's assignment of TRBD1 cannot be checked, as there is no DNA. The CDR3 is 13 residues long. In germline, CDR1 is MNHEY, CDR2 SMNVEV (reference sequence).